This T cell receptor (beta chain) was sequenced during a study of blood T cell repertoires in COVID-19. In the study overall: Specimens from acute and convalescent COVID-19 originated in the United States, Italy and Spain. The analysed material was cDNA or gDNA that came from T cells, B-cell-depleted T cells, or PBMCs.

Germline-derived CDR1 and CDR2 are SGHTA and FQGTGA. The CDR3 runs to 17 residues. Trimming cost V 5 bases and J 6 bases; bases outside gene matches: 11. Generated by immunoSEQ multiplex PCR, the TCRdb table keeps only in-frame clones and is missing some. The sample comprises 110,000 to 150,000 clones, around 75% of which are singletons, and approximately 5.2% rests with the top ten. The TCR originated in a woman between 65 and 79 years old with COVID-19, enrolled during active disease. The chain carries TRBV7-3 and TRBJ2-2; TRBD2 matches at 11 bases. Sample: peripheral blood. The CDR3 bases are TGTGCCAGCAGCCGACGCATTAGCGGGGGGGCCTCCGGGGAGCTGTTTTTT. Its protein product is CASSRRISGGASGELFF.